This T cell receptor (beta chain) is drawn from a study of blood T cell repertoires in COVID-19. The V end lost 5 bases, the J end lost 3 bases, and 13 bases lay between the germline ends. The length of the CDR3 is 15 residues. Germline V gene sequence: CDR1 SEHNR, CDR2 FQNEAQ (reference sequence). Source study methods: Counts of nucleated cells, estimated from reference gene primer amplification, were obtained. Some clones are missing from TCRdb's copy, which holds only in-frame ones; the method was immunoSEQ multiplex PCR. That table gives V, J and clone size, and the DNA gave D and trimming. The profile shows about 16,000 clones, roughly nine tenths of them singletons.

The chain joins TRBV7-9 to TRBJ1-4; D perhaps matches TRBD1 (6 bases). This TCR derives from a woman of 80 years or more with COVID-19, enrolled during active disease. The source material was peripheral blood. Written as DNA, the CDR3 is TGTGCCAGCAGCGCCTCCAGGGGTGCTAATGAAAAACTGTTTTTT. This encodes CASSASRGANEKLFF.